This passage covers 3 T cell receptor beta chains from one sample sequenced in a study of spatial heterogeneity in lung cancer (dated by TCRdb to the late 2010s). Libraries were prepared through 5' RACE. Reads for this sample came from a NextSeq 500. Using fastp at Q25 and MiXCR, TCRdb reprocessed the public reads and kept productive beta chains. A single entry per CDR3 protein holds the most common genes and DNA from its merged rows. For this sample there are 43,000 or so distinct CDR3 sequences; 6.5% to 7% appear just once. The top ten hold around 43% of the sample. The time point label, as the study defines it: sample taken at primary tumor resection. The sequencing used PBMCs, collected at surgery. The receptor set was obtained from a female donor with early-stage non-small cell lung cancer.

This clonotype was seen many times. This chain links TRBV6-6 with TRBJ1-2; D not resolved. Germline V CDR1 and CDR2: MNHNY, SVGAGI (reference sequence). There are 13 residues in the CDR3. V lost 6 bases and J lost 4, with 12 bases in between. CDR3 residues: CASREQQLYGYTF. Written as DNA, the CDR3 is TGTGCCAGCAGGGAGCAGCAACTCTATGGCTACACCTTC.

Only a few counts were recorded for this clonotype. V is TRBV7-2 and J is TRBJ1-2; 9 nucleotides align to TRBD1. Trimming took 6 bases from V and 8 from J; bases not matched to a gene: 7. The CDR3 extends over 13 amino acids. CDR1 and CDR2 (germline): SGHTA, FQGNSA. CDR3 in amino acids: CASSSQGASGYTF. The CDR3 DNA reads as TGTGCCAGCAGTTCACAGGGGGCGTCAGGCTACACCTTC.

This clonotype has a count of ten or more. The chain employs TRBV20-1 and TRBJ1-1; D possibly corresponds to TRBD1 (6 bases). V lost 5 bases and J 1 base, leaving 11 bases between the germline ends. The germline CDR1 and CDR2 sequences are DFQATT and SNEGSKA (reference sequence). The CDR3 covers 13 residues. This chain's CDR3 is CSARGAGNTEAFF. CDR3 DNA: TGCAGTGCTCGGGGGGCGGGGAACACTGAAGCTTTCTTT.